The clone carrying this T cell receptor beta chain was recorded at least ten times. Its antigen is still unknown. Germline lookup yields CDR1 SGHDT and CDR2 YYEEEE. The V gene lost 0 bases and the J gene lost 5 bases, with 5 bases spanning the gap. The CDR3 runs 13 residues. Building of the TCR beta libraries involved iRepertoire HTBI primers and Arm-PCR of CDR3 regions. From the multiplex PCR reads, TCRdb called clonotypes with MiXCR, one entry per CDR3 protein. Found here are a few hundred thousand distinct CDR3 sequences, 22% of them singletons; the top ten hold 56%. The sample's time point: persistent/refractory GD, antithyroid drugs over 5 years with positive TRAb. With RNA extracted from PBMCs as input, the TCR library was made. The record originates from a study of regulatory T cells in long-lasting Graves disease. Points from the study as a whole: Favored usage of TRBV28, TRBJ1-2 and TRBJ2-5 was recorded in persistent disease.

This material consisted of peripheral blood mononuclear cells (PBMCs), taken when the disease was refractory, from a patient treated with antithyroid drugs. V usage is TRBV5-6 and J usage is TRBJ2-2; D ambiguous. This clonotype was obtained from a female donor with Graves disease. The CDR3 coding sequence is TGTGCCAGCAGCTTGGTTCTGACCGGGGAGCTGTTTTTT. Its protein product is CASSLVLTGELFF.